Following are 23 T cell receptor beta chains from one sample sequenced in a study of T cells in Graves' hyperthyroidism and ophthalmopathy. RNA transcripts were the template for amplifying TCR beta CDR3 regions. An initial round of RT-PCR targeting the TCR CDR3 relied on the HTBI primer set. TCRdb itself ran the multiplex PCR reads through MiXCR, one entry per CDR3 protein. The table records fewer than 650,000 distinct CDR3 sequences, about 14% of them present only once. The sample was blood. All receptors come from a woman aged 40 to 50 with Graves' ophthalmopathy.

The chain carries TRBV2 and TRBJ1-1, with D unclear. Germline V gene sequence: CDR1 SNHLY, CDR2 FYNNEI. Trimming took 5 bases from V and 4 from J, leaving 17 bases between them. This CDR3 is built from 15 residues. The CDR3 loop is CASSLTTLMSTEAFF. The CDR3 nucleotides are TGTGCCAGCAGTTTGACAACCCTTATGAGCACTGAAGCTTTCTTT.

This clonotype was detected many times. V usage is TRBV6-5 and J usage is TRBJ1-1; maybe TRBD1 (5 bases). Trimming took 7 bases from V and 2 from J, leaving 8 bases between them. There are 12 residues in the CDR3. CDR1 is MNHEY and CDR2 is SVGAGI in the germline V gene. The CDR3 region has the DNA TGTGCCAGCAAACAGGCCAACACTGAAGCTTTCTTT. Its translation: CASKQANTEAFF.

This clonotype came up many times. V usage is TRBV12-5 and J usage is TRBJ1-2; possibly TRBD1 for D (5 bases). Trimming removed 3 bases at V and 4 bases at J, with 12 bases between. There are 14 residues in the CDR3. Germline V gene sequence: CDR1 LGHNT, CDR2 FRNRAP. CDR3 nucleotide sequence: TGTGCTAGTGGTTTAGCTCCAGGGTGCTATGGCTACACCTTC. It specifies CASGLAPGCYGYTF.

This clonotype was observed many times. The CDR3 DNA reads as TGTGCCAGCACCAAGTCCAGGGAGAACACTGAAGCTTTCTTT. Its protein product is CASTKSRENTEAFF. The V and J genes are TRBV12-3 or TRBV12-4 and TRBJ1-1; perhaps TRBD1 as D (5 bases). The CDR3 extends over 14 amino acids. V was trimmed by 7 bases and J by 1 base, leaving 13 bases between them.

This clonotype was found many times. This chain joins TRBV7-3 and TRBJ1-2, with 7 bases fitting TRBD1. The CDR3 runs 13 residues. J was trimmed by 6 bases and V by 2 bases; bases with no gene match: 3. The germline CDR1 and CDR2 sequences are SGHTA and FQGTGA. In DNA, the CDR3 is TGTGCCAGCAGCTTACTTACAGGGGATGGCTACACCTTC. Its translation: CASSLLTGDGYTF.

Many counts were recorded for this clonotype. The J gene is TRBJ2-7, the V gene TRBV11-2, with a possible D match to TRBD2 (6 bases). The CDR3 totals 16 residues. Germline assignment: CDR1 SGHAT and CDR2 FQNNGV. Trimming pared 2 bases from V and 5 bases from J, leaving 19 bases between. The CDR3 loop reads CASSLYPPGSGDEQYF. The DNA of the CDR3 is TGTGCCAGCAGCTTATACCCCCCTGGGTCGGGAGACGAGCAGTACTTC. Full variable domain (rest looked up from reference TRBV11-2 and TRBJ2-7): EAGVAQSPRYKIIEKRQSVAFWCNPISGHATLYWYQQILGQGPKLLIQFQNNGVVDDSQLPKDRFSAERLKGVDSTLKIQPAKLEDSAVYLCASSLYPPGSGDEQYFGPGTRLTVT.

This clonotype has just a few counts. The chain couples TRBV12-3 or TRBV12-4 to TRBJ2-3, with 8 bases identical to TRBD2. The V segment lost 6 bases and the J segment 3 bases; nucleotides outside the gene matches: 2. This CDR3 spans 13 amino acids. The CDR3 bases are TGTGCCAGCAGAAGCGGGAGTACAGATACGCAGTATTTT. Translated, it gives CASRSGSTDTQYF.

This clonotype was seen ten or more times. The rearrangement joins TRBV7-2 to TRBJ2-7; D not resolved. The CDR3 extends over 14 amino acids. Germline assignment: CDR1 SGHTA and CDR2 FQGNSA. The V end was cut by 2 bases, the J end by 5 bases, with 13 bases between. CDR3 amino acids: CASSLSQATDEQYF. Written as DNA, the CDR3 is TGTGCCAGCAGCTTAAGTCAGGCAACCGACGAGCAGTACTTC. Combining the CDR3 with reference TRBV7-2 and TRBJ2-7 gives the whole variable domain GAGVSQSPSNKVTEKGKDVELRCDPISGHTALYWYRQSLGQGLEFLIYFQGNSAPDKSGLPSDRFSAERTGGSVSTLTIQRTQQEDSAVYLCASSLSQATDEQYFGPGTRLTVT.

This clonotype was detected only once. The rearrangement joins TRBV28 to TRBJ1-2; D is perhaps TRBD1 (6 bases). Germline lookup yields CDR1 MDHEN and CDR2 SYDVKM. V lost 9 bases and J 11 bases, leaving 25 bases between the germline ends. The CDR3 is 14 residues long. The CDR3 protein is CASLSEVAGVTYTF. The CDR3 nucleotides read TGTGCCAGTCTTTCCGAGGTGGCAGGGGTAACTTACACCTTC.

The chain combines TRBV4-3 with TRBJ2-7; 7 bases fit TRBD2. The J segment lost 4 bases and the V segment lost 0 bases, leaving 6 bases of the junction unmatched. The CDR3 has 15 residues. Germline lookup yields CDR1 LGHNA and CDR2 YSLEER. CDR3 protein: CASSQEAGEGYEQYF. CDR3 bases: TGCGCCAGCAGCCAAGAGGCGGGAGAGGGTTACGAGCAGTACTTC.

The V and J genes are TRBV25-1 and TRBJ2-7, with D possibly being TRBD2 (5 bases). Trimming cost V 2 bases and J 1 base, with 9 bases left between them. CDR1 and CDR2 from the germline V gene are MGHDK and SYGVNS. The CDR3 contains 14 residues. The CDR3 DNA reads TGTGCCAGCAGTGAAGATTCGGGATCCTACGAGCAGTACTTC. Residues: CASSEDSGSYEQYF.

A remark on this clonotype: Compared with germline, one end of the junction differs, possibly owing to a read error. The chain uses TRBV5-6 and TRBJ2-5; D is ambiguous. The CDR3 runs 17 residues. CDR1 and CDR2 (germline): SGHDT, YYEEEE. CDR3 nucleotides: TGTGCCGGCAGCTTGATGGTTTCGTCGACGGCTAAAGAGACCCAGTACTTC. Translation gives CAGSLMVSSTAKETQYF. The variable domain in full, with the rest retrieved from reference TRBV5-6 and TRBJ2-5, is DAGVTQSPTHLIKTRGQQVTLRCSPKSGHDTVSWYQQALGQGPQFIFQYYEEEERQRGNFPDRFSGHQFPNYSSELNVNALLLGDSALYLCAGSLMVSSTAKETQYFGPGTRLLVL.

The chain links TRBV28 to TRBJ2-7; D is tentatively TRBD1 or TRBD2 (5 bases each). CDR1 is MDHEN and CDR2 is SYDVKM in the germline V gene. This CDR3 region has 17 residues. The ends were cut back, 5 bases at V and 0 bases at J, with 20 bases in the middle. CDR3 nucleotides: TGTGCCAGCAGTCCCCCTAGCAGGGTCCCGAGCTCCTACGAGCAGTACTTC. Amino acid sequence: CASSPPSRVPSSYEQYF.

This clonotype occurred many times. Sequence at one end of the junction differs from germline and may be a read error. V and J are TRBV19 and TRBJ1-5, with a tentative D call TRBD1 (5 bases). Germline V gene sequence: CDR1 LNHDA, CDR2 SQIVND (reference sequence). The CDR3 runs to 17 residues. CDR3 sequence: CASSPLPRDLGVQPQHF. The CDR3 DNA follows: TGTGCCAGTAGTCCGCTCCCCCGGGACCTCGGGGTTCAGCCCCAACATTTT.

At least ten counts were recorded for this clonotype. The chain carries TRBV6-2 or TRBV6-3 and TRBJ2-1; 7 nucleotides align to TRBD2. The length of the CDR3 is 16 residues. Germline lookup yields CDR1 MNHEY and CDR2 SVGEGT. The trim removed 0 bases at V and 4 bases at J, leaving 6 bases unmatched. The CDR3 bases are TGTGCCAGCAGTTACTCGTCTACGGGAGGTTACAATGAGCAGTTCTTC. Its translation: CASSYSSTGGYNEQFF.

This clonotype has just a few counts. The V gene is TRBV27, the J gene TRBJ1-1, with 7 bases fitting TRBD1. CDR1 and CDR2 from the germline V gene are MNHEY and SMNVEV (reference sequence). The length of the CDR3 is 14 residues. The J segment lost 5 bases and the V segment lost 0 bases, leaving 3 bases of the junction unmatched. In nucleotides, the CDR3 is TGTGCCAGCAGTTTATCGACAGGGCGAACTGAAGCTTTCTTT. It yields the protein CASSLSTGRTEAFF.

This clonotype has ten or more counts. The chain links TRBV29-1 to TRBJ1-1; D may be TRBD1 (6 bases). Germline values: CDR1 SQVTM, CDR2 ANQGSEA. The V end was cut by 4 bases, the J end by 1 base, with 10 bases between. The CDR3 totals 13 residues. The CDR3 DNA is TGCAGCGTTGGGGGGGCAGGGAACACTGAAGCTTTCTTT. Its protein product is CSVGGAGNTEAFF.

The chain recombines TRBV7-2 with TRBJ2-3; no reliable D call. Trimming took off 5 bases at V and 6 bases at J, with 6 bases between the two ends. The germline V gene encodes CDR1 SGHTA and CDR2 FQGNSA. The CDR3 contains 11 residues. The CDR3 protein is CASSHADTQYF. The DNA for the CDR3 is TGTGCCAGCAGCCACGCGGATACGCAGTATTTT.

This clonotype has just a few counts. The chain carries TRBV6-5 and TRBJ1-2; a possible D gene is TRBD1 (5 bases). The CDR3 covers 15 residues. V shed 4 bases and J shed 7 bases, with 19 bases lying between them. In germline, CDR1 is MNHEY, CDR2 SVGAGI. CDR3 sequence reads: CASSSWGFEKSGYTF. CDR3 nucleotides: TGTGCCAGCAGTTCCTGGGGCTTTGAGAAGAGTGGCTACACCTTC.

This clonotype was detected ten times or more. V and J are TRBV27 and TRBJ2-7; D not resolved. Germline V CDR1 and CDR2: MNHEY, SMNVEV (reference sequence). The ends were cut back, 4 bases at V and 3 bases at J, with 13 bases in the middle. CDR3 length equals 14 residues. CDR3 loop: CASSSVELLYEQYF. The CDR3 DNA sequence: TGTGCCAGCAGTTCTGTAGAACTCCTCTACGAGCAGTACTTC.

The table lists this clonotype with many counts. V gene TRBV7-2 combines with J gene TRBJ1-2; D gene ambiguous. CDR1 is SGHTA, CDR2 FQGNSA, per germline. V lost 0 bases and J lost 5, with 7 bases in between. The CDR3 consists of 13 residues. The CDR3 DNA reads as TGTGCCAGCAGCTTAGCAGAGCATTATGGCTACACCTTC. As protein: CASSLAEHYGYTF. The variable domain in full, completed from reference TRBV7-2 and TRBJ1-2, reads GAGVSQSPSNKVTEKGKDVELRCDPISGHTALYWYRQSLGQGLEFLIYFQGNSAPDKSGLPSDRFSAERTGGSVSTLTIQRTQQEDSAVYLCASSLAEHYGYTFGSGTRLTVV.

The sample holds many counts of this clonotype. V and J are TRBV28 and TRBJ1-6; 7 nucleotides line up with TRBD1. Germline trimming cut 5 bases from V and 3 bases from J; bases unmatched to any gene: 4. Germline assignment: CDR1 MDHEN and CDR2 SYDVKM. This CDR3 has 15 amino acids. DNA for the CDR3: TGTGCCAGCAGTATTGGGACAGACTATAATTCACCCCTCCACTTT. It specifies CASSIGTDYNSPLHF.

This clonotype came up many times. This chain connects TRBV20-1 to TRBJ2-7; tentative D call: TRBD2 (5 bases). Germline values: CDR1 DFQATT, CDR2 SNEGSKA (reference sequence). The CDR3 contains 15 residues. Trimming stripped 1 base from V and 4 bases from J, with 17 bases between. The CDR3 DNA follows: TGCAGTGCTAGAGCCCTGGCGGGCAGAGATTACGAGCAGTACTTC. It codes for CSARALAGRDYEQYF.